The clone carrying this T cell receptor (beta chain) was detected only once. Sequenced by immunoSEQ multiplex PCR; TCRdb stores in-frame clones only, minus some. The table has hundreds of thousands of clones, roughly 90% seen once. This specimen belongs to a study of shared T cell receptors in the human thymus. The V and J ends lost 7 bases and 2 bases respectively, with 18 bases between them. Germline V gene data show CDR1 as SQVTM and CDR2 as ANQGSEA. CDR3 length: 14 residues. These data also formed part of another study, on human thymus T cells. As reported in that work: Within thymic and blood repertoires, V and J gene usage appeared to be biased.

The rearrangement joins TRBV29-1 to TRBJ2-7, with D maybe TRBD2 (6 bases). The source of this sequence is a boy under two years old with a congenital heart defect. Sequencing used thymocytes. The CDR3 coding sequence is TGCAGCGCCGCGGGACTGACTCTCCCCTACGAGCAGTACTTC. Translated, it gives CSAAGLTLPYEQYF.